The rows below give T cell receptor beta chains drawn from one sample of a study of PD-L1 blockade in urothelial cancer. The data were produced by immunoSEQ multiplex PCR, yet TCRdb's version contains in-frame clones alone and is incomplete. The sample holds about 21,000 clones, 85% to 90% seen once. This specimen consisted of PBMCs, obtained around atezolizumab (anti-PD-L1) treatment. The receptors stem from a woman between 55 and 75 years old with urothelial cancer. The CDR3 runs from the conserved cysteine through the conserved F or W. The D gene is left open where the match is weak. Clone size appears in some rows only: once, few, many, or a class for an expanded clone.

J gene,V gene,clone size,D gene,CDR3 protein,CDR3 DNA
TRBJ2-7,TRBV4-1,few,TRBD1,CASSQGQGAGEQYF,TGCGCCAGCAGCCAAGGACAGGGGGCGGGAGAGCAGTACTTC
TRBJ2-4,TRBV4-3,-,TRBD1,CASSQDGTRLDRTYF,TGCGCCAGCAGCCAAGACGGGACGCGGTTGGACAGGACGTACTTC
TRBJ1-4,TRBV5-1,few,TRBD1,CASSLFGPRQGLPNEKLFF,TGCGCCAGCAGCTTGTTTGGGCCCAGACAGGGATTACCTAATGAAAAACTGTTTTTT
TRBJ2-3,TRBV7-9,-,TRBD2,CASSSGLAIADTQYF,TGTGCCAGCAGCTCCGGACTAGCTATCGCAGATACGCAGTATTTT
TRBJ2-7,TRBV10-3,-,-,CAIRATSYEQYF,TGTGCCATCAGGGCAACTAGCTACGAGCAGTACTTC
TRBJ1-1,TRBV23-1,-,-,CASSQSGGKGRNTEAFF,TGCGCCAGCAGTCAATCGGGGGGTAAGGGGAGAAACACTGAAGCTTTCTTT
TRBJ2-5,TRBV19,-,TRBD1,CASSVSGQGAETQYF,TGTGCCAGTAGTGTCTCGGGACAGGGGGCGGAGACCCAGTACTTC
TRBJ1-1,TRBV6-5,few,TRBD1,CASSSRQGLAFF,TGTGCCAGCAGCTCCCGACAGGGATTAGCTTTCTTT
TRBJ2-1,TRBV7-3,-,TRBD2,CASSPRVGLAGDNEQFF,TGTGCCAGCAGCCCGAGAGTGGGACTAGCGGGAGACAATGAGCAGTTCTTC
TRBJ2-1,TRBV2,-,TRBD2,CASKLLAGGINEQFF,TGTGCCAGCAAATTACTAGCGGGAGGAATCAATGAGCAGTTCTTC
TRBJ2-7,TRBV6-5,once,TRBD2,CASSYSTSGIYEQYF,TGTGCCAGCAGTTACTCGACTAGCGGGATCTACGAGCAGTACTTC